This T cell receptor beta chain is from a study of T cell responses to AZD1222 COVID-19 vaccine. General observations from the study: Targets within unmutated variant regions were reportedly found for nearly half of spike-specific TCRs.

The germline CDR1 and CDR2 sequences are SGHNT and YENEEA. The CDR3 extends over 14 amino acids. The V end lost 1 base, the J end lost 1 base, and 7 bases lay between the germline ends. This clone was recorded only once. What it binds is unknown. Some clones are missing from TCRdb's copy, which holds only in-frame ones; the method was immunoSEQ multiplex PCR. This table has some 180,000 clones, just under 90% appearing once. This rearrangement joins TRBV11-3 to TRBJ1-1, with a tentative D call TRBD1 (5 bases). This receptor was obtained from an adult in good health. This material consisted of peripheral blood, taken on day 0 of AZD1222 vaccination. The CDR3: CASSLAGGNTEAFF. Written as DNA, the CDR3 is TGTGCCAGCAGCTTAGCCGGGGGGAACACTGAAGCTTTCTTT.